Below, 29 T cell receptor beta chains from the same sample are listed, as sequenced in a study of shared clonotypes between healthy human individuals (TCRdb year 2020). Receptor amplification or capture employed the immunoSEQ multiplex PCR assay. The table was pulled from immuneACCESS by TCRdb, which kept in-frame rearrangements only. Such tables lose some clones; where checked, under half of the loss comes from unresolved V genes, and the rest has no known cause. Here the sample has 2 million to 3 million clones; approximately 93% occur a single time. Of the sample, approximately 0.35% is held by the ten largest clones. Sequenced sample: naive CD4+ T cells from PBMCs. The cell subset or site label on this specimen signifies: CD45RA+ positively selected. These receptors were collected from a man younger than 35 in good health. Some clones in this sample may be carry-over from other donors' samples.

V and J are TRBV4-2 and TRBJ1-6; D not certain. The ends were cut back, 0 bases at V and 6 bases at J, with 9 bases in the middle. The CDR3 consists of 15 residues. Germline V gene lookup returns CDR1 LGHNA and CDR2 YNFKEQ. CDR3 in amino acids: CASSQEALGNSPLHF. DNA of the CDR3: TGTGCCAGCAGCCAAGAGGCACTCGGTAATTCACCCCTCCACTTT.

The genes are TRBV28 and TRBJ1-1, with 7 bases identical to TRBD1. The length of the CDR3 is 13 residues. Germline lookup yields CDR1 MDHEN and CDR2 SYDVKM. V trimming: 10 bases; J trimming: 2 bases; junction bases outside the gene matches: 7. The CDR3 spells CATRDRGNTEAFF. The CDR3 DNA reads TGTGCCACCCGGGACAGAGGTAACACTGAAGCTTTCTTT.

The chain joins TRBV9 to TRBJ1-2; D not certain. V was clipped by 0 bases and J by 7 bases, with 19 bases between them. This CDR3 is built from 16 residues. The germline V gene encodes CDR1 SGDLS and CDR2 YYNGEE. The CDR3 DNA reads TGTGCCAGCAGCGTAGCCCCCCGGGTCGGGTTGCTTGGCTACACCTTC. Translated: CASSVAPRVGLLGYTF.

The V and J genes are TRBV10-3 and TRBJ2-1; 7 bases are shared with TRBD2. The CDR3 is 11 amino acids. V gave up 6 bases and J gave up 15 bases; unmatched junction bases: 8. Germline V lookup: CDR1 ENHRY, CDR2 SYGVKD. The CDR3 loop is CAISQTSLRFF. As DNA, the CDR3 is TGTGCCATCAGCCAGACTAGCCTACGGTTCTTC.

This clone was recorded once. V and J are TRBV18 and TRBJ2-1; TRBD2 agrees at 9 bases. CDR1 and CDR2 from the germline V gene are KGHSH and LQKENI. The length of the CDR3 is 16 residues. J gave up 9 bases and V 3 bases, and 12 bases lay outside the gene matches. Written as DNA, the CDR3 is TGTGCCAGCTCACCCCCTAGCCTAGCGGGATATGGTGAGCAGTTCTTC. Its translation is CASSPPSLAGYGEQFF.

The chain is built from TRBV7-2 and TRBJ2-1; a possible D gene is TRBD2 (5 bases). The CDR3 loop spans 15 amino acids. The germline V gene has CDR1 SGHTA and CDR2 FQGNSA. V lost 1 base and J lost 8, with 15 bases in between. DNA for the CDR3: TGTGCCAGCAGCTTAGTAGCGACAAATCGGGATGAGCAGTTCTTC. Amino acid sequence: CASSLVATNRDEQFF.

Details on this clone: Other DNA sequences of this sample code for an identical CDR3. V gene TRBV6-6 combines with J gene TRBJ1-1; TRBD1 matches at 7 bases. The CDR3 contains 13 residues. CDR1 and CDR2 (germline): MNHNY, SVGAGI (reference sequence). V lost 2 bases, J lost 6 bases, and 3 bases stayed unmatched. The DNA for the CDR3 is TGTGCCAGCAGTTACGGCAGGGGGGCTGAAGCTTTCTTT. This codes for CASSYGRGAEAFF.

This clone was detected only a few times. The chain employs TRBV27 and TRBJ1-2; 7 nucleotides match TRBD1. Trimming at V came to 0 bases and at J to 6 bases, leaving 4 bases not matched to a gene. CDR1 is MNHEY, CDR2 SMNVEV, per germline (reference sequence). This CDR3 region has 14 residues. CDR3 residues: CASSLSGQHNGYTF. CDR3 DNA: TGTGCCAGCAGTTTATCGGGACAGCACAATGGCTACACCTTC.

The chain carries TRBV5-8 and TRBJ1-1; D is unresolved. Trimming took 2 bases from V and 8 from J, leaving 16 bases between them. CDR1 is SGHTS, CDR2 YDEGEE, per germline. CDR3 length equals 14 residues. CDR3 sequence: CASSLVNTGREAFF. In DNA form, the CDR3 reads TGTGCCAGCAGCTTAGTCAACACCGGGAGAGAAGCTTTCTTT. Together with reference TRBV5-8 and TRBJ1-1, the CDR3 gives the full variable domain: EAGVTQSPTHLIKTRGQQATLRCSPISGHTSVYWYQQALGLGLQFLLWYDEGEERNRGNFPPRFSGRQFPNYSSELNVNALELEDSALYLCASSLVNTGREAFFGQGTRLTVV.

The V and J genes are TRBV5-1 and TRBJ1-1, with D tentatively TRBD1 (5 bases). Germline loops: CDR1 SGHRS, CDR2 YFSETQ. V was clipped by 0 bases and J by 5 bases, with 11 bases between them. The CDR3 length is 14 residues. CDR3: CASSLDRTGTEAFF. The CDR3 DNA reads as TGCGCCAGCAGCTTGGACAGGACGGGGACTGAAGCTTTCTTT.

In nucleotides, the CDR3 is TGTGCCAGCGGGGGGGACATTAGCTACGAGCAGTACTTC. Residues: CASGGDISYEQYF. The chain carries TRBV2 and TRBJ2-7; maybe TRBD2 (7 bases). Germline V gene lookup returns CDR1 SNHLY and CDR2 FYNNEI. CDR3 length: 13 residues. The V and J ends lost 8 bases and 3 bases respectively, with 14 bases between them.

The rearrangement links TRBV5-1 to TRBJ2-3; D unresolved. Trimming shortened V by 4 bases and J by 6 bases, and 15 bases separated the two germline ends. Looked up from germline, CDR1 is SGHRS and CDR2 is YFSETQ. CDR3 length: 14 amino acids. The CDR3 DNA reads as TGCGCCAGCAGCGAGGAATTAACCCAGGATACGCAGTATTTT. Its protein product is CASSEELTQDTQYF. The variable domain in full, with the rest retrieved from reference TRBV5-1 and TRBJ2-3, is KAGVTQTPRYLIKTRGQQVTLSCSPISGHRSVSWYQQTPGQGLQFLFEYFSETQRNKGNFPGRFSGRQFSNSRSEMNVSTLELGDSALYLCASSEELTQDTQYFGPGTRLTVL.

This clone showed up just a few times. The chain has TRBV11-2 and TRBJ1-1; 7 bases line up with TRBD1. CDR1 is SGHAT, CDR2 FQNNGV, per germline. This CDR3 region has 15 residues. V shed 3 bases and J 1 base; nucleotides not matched to a gene: 5. This chain's CDR3 is CASSFQGQSNTEAFF. Written as DNA, the CDR3 is TGTGCCAGCAGCTTCCAGGGACAGTCGAACACTGAAGCTTTCTTT.

The chain combines TRBV6-1 with TRBJ1-1; D gene uncertain. Germline V gives CDR1 MNHNS, CDR2 SASEGT. V gave up 1 base and J gave up 2 bases, with 8 bases separating them. This CDR3 contains 14 residues. The CDR3 nucleotides read TGTGCCAGCAGTGAAGTGCTGCAAAACACTGAAGCTTTCTTT. Protein: CASSEVLQNTEAFF.

The chain links TRBV7-2 to TRBJ2-5; D call uncertain. Trimming stripped 5 bases from V and 1 base from J, with 14 bases between. The germline V gene has CDR1 SGHTA and CDR2 FQGNSA. The CDR3 extends over 15 amino acids. CDR3 loop: CASSPRARVQETQYF. For the CDR3, the DNA is TGTGCCAGCAGCCCAAGGGCCCGGGTCCAAGAGACCCAGTACTTC.

The CDR3 DNA is TGTGCCAGCAGTTACTATGGGACAGGGGGCGAACCCCAGCATTTT. This translates into CASSYYGTGGEPQHF. The gene calls are TRBV6-5 and TRBJ1-5; 12 positions match TRBD1. This CDR3 has 15 residues. Germline CDR1 MNHEY, CDR2 SVGAGI. Trimming removed 1 base from V and 10 bases from J; junction bases left unmatched: 5.

The chain joins TRBV5-1 to TRBJ2-2; 8 positions match TRBD1. From germline, CDR1 is SGHRS and CDR2 YFSETQ. The V gene end was trimmed by 1 base and the J gene end by 8 bases; junction bases not matched to a gene: 13. The CDR3 is 17 amino acids. The CDR3 DNA follows: TGCGCCAGCAGCTTGTGGGCAGGGGGCAGTACTGCTGGGGAGCTGTTTTTT. It specifies CASSLWAGGSTAGELFF. Together with reference TRBV5-1 and TRBJ2-2, the CDR3 gives the full variable domain: KAGVTQTPRYLIKTRGQQVTLSCSPISGHRSVSWYQQTPGQGLQFLFEYFSETQRNKGNFPGRFSGRQFSNSRSEMNVSTLELGDSALYLCASSLWAGGSTAGELFFGEGSRLTVL.

The chain has TRBV25-1 and TRBJ1-4; no clear D. This CDR3 spans 15 amino acids. The V end was cut by 10 bases, the J end by 2 bases, with 17 bases between. Germline V CDR1 and CDR2: MGHDK, SYGVNS. CDR3: CATPTDGATNEKLFF. The CDR3 nucleotides read TGTGCCACTCCTACGGACGGCGCGACTAATGAAAAACTGTTTTTT.

This clone was found once. The chain carries TRBV6-5 and TRBJ2-3; 8 nucleotides match TRBD2. This CDR3 is 15 amino acids long. Per germline, CDR1 MNHEY and CDR2 SVGAGI. The junction had 11 bases not matched to a gene; V was cut back by 6 bases and J by 6 bases. This chain's CDR3 is CASRFLAGRVDTQYF. The CDR3 DNA follows: TGTGCCAGCAGGTTCCTAGCGGGCCGGGTGGATACGCAGTATTTT.

This clone appeared a few times. The chain uses TRBV10-2 and TRBJ2-7; D not certain. The V end lost 6 bases, the J end lost 3 bases, and 9 bases lay between the germline ends. The CDR3 consists of 12 residues. Germline CDR1 and CDR2: WSHSY and SAAADI. The DNA of the CDR3 is TGCGCCAGCAGGGACCGAGACTACGAGCAGTACTTC. It specifies CASRDRDYEQYF.

This clone has just one count. The V gene is TRBV11-1, the J gene TRBJ2-3; D is possibly TRBD2 (5 bases). CDR1 and CDR2 from the germline V gene are SGHAT and FQDESV (reference sequence). The CDR3 length is 15 residues. V dropped 2 bases and J dropped 2 bases, with 11 bases sitting between them. The CDR3 DNA sequence: TGTGCCAGCAGCTTATTGGGCGGACTCACAGATACGCAGTATTTT. It codes for CASSLLGGLTDTQYF.

V gene TRBV2 combines with J gene TRBJ2-7; 8 nucleotides agree with TRBD1. With 6 bases clipped from V and 0 bases from J, the junction kept 7 bases outside the gene matches. This CDR3 region has 15 residues. The germline V gene has CDR1 SNHLY and CDR2 FYNNEI. The DNA for the CDR3 is TGTGCCAGCAGGGAGGACAGGGTCAGCTCCTACGAGCAGTACTTC. Protein product: CASREDRVSSYEQYF.

The V and J genes are TRBV7-2 and TRBJ2-7, with 14 bases fitting TRBD2. Looked up from germline, CDR1 is SGHTA and CDR2 is FQGNSA. The CDR3 contains 16 residues. The ends lost 5 bases at V and 4 bases at J; junction bases unmatched: 7. Here the CDR3 DNA reads TGTGCCAGCAGCCGACTAGCGGGAGGGGGAAAATACGAGCAGTACTTC. It is translated as CASSRLAGGGKYEQYF.

The chain carries TRBV10-1 and TRBJ2-3, with 7 bases matching TRBD2. With 5 bases clipped from V and 1 base from J, the junction kept 9 bases outside the gene matches. Germline lookup yields CDR1 WNHNN and CDR2 SYGVQD (reference sequence). The CDR3 contains 16 residues. CDR3 bases: TGCGCCAGCAGTTCCCCCGGTCTAGCGGGCACAGATACGCAGTATTTT. Translating it yields CASSSPGLAGTDTQYF.

J is TRBJ2-5 and V is TRBV7-9, with a possible D match to TRBD2 (5 bases). The CDR3 has 15 amino acids. Germline lookup yields CDR1 SEHNR and CDR2 FQNEAQ (reference sequence). The V gene lost 1 base and the J gene lost 2 bases, with 11 bases spanning the gap. CDR3 residues: CASSLVAGVQETQYF. CDR3 bases: TGTGCCAGCAGCTTAGTAGCCGGGGTGCAAGAGACCCAGTACTTC.

Of note for this clone: Other nucleotide sequences from this sample produce the same CDR3. The V and J genes are TRBV6-5 and TRBJ2-2, with D hard to call. Germline-derived CDR1 and CDR2 are MNHEY and SVGAGI. CDR3 length: 14 residues. V lost 0 bases and J lost 0, with 2 bases in between. This CDR3 reads CASSYSPNTGELFF. CDR3 nucleotides: TGTGCCAGCAGTTACTCTCCGAACACCGGGGAGCTGTTTTTT.

The J gene is TRBJ2-1, the V gene TRBV30; D is perhaps TRBD2 (6 bases). There are 12 residues in the CDR3. Germline V gives CDR1 GTSNPN, CDR2 SVGIG (reference sequence). In DNA form, the CDR3 reads TGTGCTTCGGGAGCATTCAGTTATGAGCAGTTCTTC. Translation: CASGAFSYEQFF.

This rearrangement joins TRBV6-1 to TRBJ2-1, with a tentative D call TRBD2 (7 bases). The CDR3 length is 14 residues. V was pared by 1 base and J by 15 bases, with 19 bases between. Germline V CDR1 and CDR2: MNHNS, SASEGT. CDR3 residues: CASSEGLAGALGFF. In DNA, the CDR3 is TGTGCCAGCAGTGAAGGTCTCGCGGGGGCCCTGGGGTTCTTC.

This clone was found once. This rearrangement joins TRBV6-1 to TRBJ2-2; D is perhaps TRBD1 (6 bases). V lost 4 bases and J lost 1, with 13 bases in between. Germline assignment: CDR1 MNHNS and CDR2 SASEGT. CDR3 length: 16 residues. The CDR3 loop is CASSVTGTKNTGELFF. For the CDR3, the DNA is TGTGCCAGCAGTGTCACCGGGACAAAGAACACCGGGGAGCTGTTTTTT.